Detailed here is one TCR beta chain. V gave up 5 bases and J gave up 4 bases, with 17 bases separating them. Germline-derived CDR1 and CDR2 are SNHLY and FYNNEI. CDR3 length: 16 residues. In the authors' methods: Researchers report that nucleated cell counts were estimated from reference gene primer amplification. The table came from immunoSEQ multiplex PCR; TCRdb's copy has only in-frame clones and leaves some out. That table supplies the V and J calls and clone size; D and trimming were determined from the DNA. The table lists about 380,000 clones, 85% of them singletons. These data are taken from a study of blood T cell repertoires in COVID-19. The wider study: From the United States, Italy and Spain came samples of acute and convalescent COVID-19. PBMCs, B-cell-depleted T cells, or T cells were the source of the cDNA or gDNA that made up the material.

The V and J genes are TRBV2 and TRBJ2-2, with a possible D match to TRBD1 (6 bases). The sequencing input was peripheral blood. The clonotype comes from a woman under 30 with acute or convalescent COVID-19. DNA of the CDR3: TGTGCCAGCAGTAAACAGGGAAGTTTGAGCACCGGGGAGCTGTTTTTT. This gives the protein CASSKQGSLSTGELFF. The full variable domain, completed using reference TRBV2 and TRBJ2-2, is EPEVTQTPSHQVTQMGQEVILRCVPISNHLYFYWYRQILGQKVEFLVSFYNNEISEKSEIFDDQFSVERPDGSNFTLKIRSTKLEDSAMYFCASSKQGSLSTGELFFGEGSRLTVL.